The present T cell receptor beta chain was sequenced within a study of T cell responses to AZD1222 COVID-19 vaccine. This CDR3 contains 16 residues. Trimming cost V 2 bases and J 8 bases; bases outside gene matches: 10. Per germline, CDR1 SGDLS and CDR2 YYNGEE. Generated by immunoSEQ multiplex PCR, the TCRdb table keeps only in-frame clones and is missing some. The profile shows under 150,000 clones, around 89% of them singletons. Source: peripheral blood, taken on day 0 of MenACWY control vaccination. This clonotype was obtained from an adult in good health. The V gene is TRBV9, the J gene TRBJ2-1; 10 bases line up with TRBD2. Here the CDR3 DNA reads TGTGCCAGCAGCGTCGGGGGCGCTAGCGGGAGCTATGAGCAGTTCTTC. Encoded protein: CASSVGGASGSYEQFF.